This TCR beta chain was profiled in a study of neurological immune-mediated disorders. Study information: For the 35 or so multiple sclerosis patients, the disease was relapsing-remitting in 31 and secondary progressive in 3.

Deletions cut 4 bases from V and 0 bases from J, with 9 bases between. The CDR3 length is 15 residues. CDR1 is MNHNY, CDR2 SVGAGI, per germline (reference sequence). Each CDR3 protein gets one entry after TCRdb re-called the 5' RACE reads with MiXCR. The sample consists of some 78,000 distinct CDR3 sequences, about 5.5% of them appearing once. This clonotype was seen many times. The receptor's source is a woman under 40 with multiple sclerosis. The chain combines TRBV6-6 with TRBJ2-2; D perhaps matches TRBD1 (5 bases). The sequenced sample was PBMCs. The CDR3 sequence is CASSLGETNTGELFF. The DNA of the CDR3 is TGTGCCAGCAGTTTAGGGGAAACGAACACCGGGGAGCTGTTTTTT.